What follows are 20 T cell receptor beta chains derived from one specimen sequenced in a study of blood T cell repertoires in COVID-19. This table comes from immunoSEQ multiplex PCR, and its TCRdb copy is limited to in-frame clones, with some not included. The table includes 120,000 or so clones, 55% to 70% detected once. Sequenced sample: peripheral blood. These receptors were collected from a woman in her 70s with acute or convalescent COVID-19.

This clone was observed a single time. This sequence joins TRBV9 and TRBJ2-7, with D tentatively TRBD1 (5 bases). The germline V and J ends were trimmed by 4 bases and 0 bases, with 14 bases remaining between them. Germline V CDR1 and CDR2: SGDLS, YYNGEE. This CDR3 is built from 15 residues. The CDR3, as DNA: TGTGCCAGCAGCCCCCGACAGTTTTCCTCCTACGAGCAGTACTTC. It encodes CASSPRQFSSYEQYF. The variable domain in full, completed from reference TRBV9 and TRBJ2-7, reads DSGVTQTPKHLITATGQRVTLRCSPRSGDLSVYWYQQSLDQGLQFLIQYYNGEERAKGNILERFSAQQFPDLHSELNLSSLELGDSALYFCASSPRQFSSYEQYFGPGTRLTVT.

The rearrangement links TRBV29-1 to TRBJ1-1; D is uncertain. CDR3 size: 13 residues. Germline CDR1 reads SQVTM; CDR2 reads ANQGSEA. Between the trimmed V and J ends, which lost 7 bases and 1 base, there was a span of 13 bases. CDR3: CSALAQSNTEAFF. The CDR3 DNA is TGCAGCGCCCTGGCACAGTCGAACACTGAAGCTTTCTTT. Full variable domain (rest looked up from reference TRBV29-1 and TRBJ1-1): SAVISQKPSRDICQRGTSLTIQCQVDSQVTMMFWYRQQPGQSLTLIATANQGSEATYESGFVIDKFPISRPNLTFSTLTVSNMSPEDSSIYLCSALAQSNTEAFFGQGTRLTVV.

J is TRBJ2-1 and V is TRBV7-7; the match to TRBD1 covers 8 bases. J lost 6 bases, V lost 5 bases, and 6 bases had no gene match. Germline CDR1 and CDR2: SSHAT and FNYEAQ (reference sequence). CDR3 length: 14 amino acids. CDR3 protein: CASSVDRGSNEQFF. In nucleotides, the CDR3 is TGTGCCAGCAGCGTAGACAGGGGATCCAATGAGCAGTTCTTC.

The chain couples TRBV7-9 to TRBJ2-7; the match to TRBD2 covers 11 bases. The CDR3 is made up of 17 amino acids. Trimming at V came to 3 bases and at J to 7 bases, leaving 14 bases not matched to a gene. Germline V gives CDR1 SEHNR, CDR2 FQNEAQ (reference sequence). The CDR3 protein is CASSFPLLAGDPGEQYF. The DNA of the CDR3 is TGTGCCAGCAGCTTTCCCCTACTAGCGGGAGACCCGGGGGAGCAGTACTTC.

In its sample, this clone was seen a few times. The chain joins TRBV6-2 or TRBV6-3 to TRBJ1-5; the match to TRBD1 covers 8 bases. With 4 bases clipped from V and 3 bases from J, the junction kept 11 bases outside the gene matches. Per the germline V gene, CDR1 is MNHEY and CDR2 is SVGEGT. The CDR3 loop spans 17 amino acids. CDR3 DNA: TGTGCCAGCAGTTCTGCCCTATCGGACAGGGCCAATCAGCCCCAGCATTTT. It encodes CASSSALSDRANQPQHF.

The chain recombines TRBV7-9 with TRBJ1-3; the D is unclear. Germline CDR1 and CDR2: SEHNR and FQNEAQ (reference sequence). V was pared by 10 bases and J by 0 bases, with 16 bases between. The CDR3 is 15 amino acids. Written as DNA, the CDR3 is TGTGCCACCGAGGCGGAGGGATTCTCTGGAAACACCATATATTTT. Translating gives CATEAEGFSGNTIYF. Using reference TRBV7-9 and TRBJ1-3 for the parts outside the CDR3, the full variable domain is DTGVSQNPRHKITKRGQNVTFRCDPISEHNRLYWYRQTLGQGPEFLTYFQNEAQLEKSRLLSDRFSAERPKGSFSTLEIQRTEQGDSAMYLCATEAEGFSGNTIYFGEGSWLTVV.

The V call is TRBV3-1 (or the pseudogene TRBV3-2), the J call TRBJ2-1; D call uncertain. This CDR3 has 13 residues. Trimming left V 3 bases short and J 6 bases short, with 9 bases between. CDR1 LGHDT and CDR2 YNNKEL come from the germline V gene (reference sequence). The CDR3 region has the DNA TGTGCCAGCAGCCAGCCAGAGGTCAATGAGCAGTTCTTC. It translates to CASSQPEVNEQFF.

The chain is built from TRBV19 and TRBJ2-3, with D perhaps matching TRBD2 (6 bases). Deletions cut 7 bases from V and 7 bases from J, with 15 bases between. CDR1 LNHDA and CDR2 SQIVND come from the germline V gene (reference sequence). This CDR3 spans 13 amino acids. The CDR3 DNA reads TGTGCCAGTACTCCGCGGGGTGCCTATACGCAGTATTTT. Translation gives CASTPRGAYTQYF.

The CDR3 here is CAWSGTPPNYGYTF. The CDR3 nucleotides are TGTGCCTGGAGTGGTACACCTCCTAACTATGGCTACACCTTC. The chain is built from TRBV30 and TRBJ1-2; D is ambiguous. CDR1 is GTSNPN, CDR2 SVGIG, per germline (reference sequence). The CDR3 extends over 14 amino acids. V lost 1 base and J 0 bases, leaving 9 bases between the germline ends.

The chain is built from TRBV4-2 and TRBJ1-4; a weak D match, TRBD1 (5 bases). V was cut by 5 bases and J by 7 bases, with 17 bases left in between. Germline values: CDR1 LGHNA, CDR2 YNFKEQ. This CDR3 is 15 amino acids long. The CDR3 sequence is CASSGVGDSTEKLFF. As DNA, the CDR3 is TGTGCCAGCAGCGGAGTAGGAGACAGCACTGAAAAACTGTTTTTT.

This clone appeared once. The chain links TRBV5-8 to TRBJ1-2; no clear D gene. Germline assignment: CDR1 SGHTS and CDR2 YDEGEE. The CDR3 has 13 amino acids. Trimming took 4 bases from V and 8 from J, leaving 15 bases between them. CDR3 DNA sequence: TGTGCCAGCAGCCCACTAGGGCCCGGGGGCTACACCTTC. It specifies CASSPLGPGGYTF.

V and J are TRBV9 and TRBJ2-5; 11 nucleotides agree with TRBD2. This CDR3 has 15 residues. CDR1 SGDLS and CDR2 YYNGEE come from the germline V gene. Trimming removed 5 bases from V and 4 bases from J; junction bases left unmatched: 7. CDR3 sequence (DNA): TGTGCCAGCAGTGTGGGACTAGCGGAGCCAGAGACCCAGTACTTC. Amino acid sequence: CASSVGLAEPETQYF.

This CDR3 is CASSPDRGLEKLFF. CDR3 nucleotides: TGTGCCAGCAGCCCGGACAGGGGGCTTGAAAAACTGTTTTTT. The chain is built from TRBV7-9 and TRBJ1-4; TRBD1 matches at 11 bases. V shed 5 bases, J shed 7 bases, and the junction held 3 bases outside the gene matches. CDR3 length equals 14 residues. Germline CDR1 SEHNR, CDR2 FQNEAQ (reference sequence).

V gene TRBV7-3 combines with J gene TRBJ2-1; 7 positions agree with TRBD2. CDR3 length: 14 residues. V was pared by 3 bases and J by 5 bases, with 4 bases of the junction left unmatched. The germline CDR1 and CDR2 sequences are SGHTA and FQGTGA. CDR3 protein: CASSFSGSDNEQFF. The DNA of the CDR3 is TGTGCCAGCAGCTTTAGCGGGTCGGACAATGAGCAGTTCTTC.

CDR3 residues: CASSLSRGLAGLYNEQFF. CDR3 in DNA: TGTGCCAGCAGTTTATCGAGAGGACTAGCGGGGTTGTACAATGAGCAGTTCTTC. The chain has TRBV27 and TRBJ2-1, with 12 bases lining up with TRBD2. Germline assignment: CDR1 MNHEY and CDR2 SMNVEV (reference sequence). The CDR3 runs to 18 residues. V lost 0 bases to trimming and J lost 4 bases; unmatched junction nucleotides: 7.

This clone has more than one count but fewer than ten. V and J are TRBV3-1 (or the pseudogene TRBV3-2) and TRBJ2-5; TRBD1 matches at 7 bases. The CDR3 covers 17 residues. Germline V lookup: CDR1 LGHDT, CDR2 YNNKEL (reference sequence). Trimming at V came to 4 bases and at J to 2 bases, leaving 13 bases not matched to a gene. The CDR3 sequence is CASSPDRGGPRQETQYF. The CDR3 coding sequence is TGTGCCAGCAGCCCGGACAGAGGGGGCCCTAGGCAAGAGACCCAGTACTTC.

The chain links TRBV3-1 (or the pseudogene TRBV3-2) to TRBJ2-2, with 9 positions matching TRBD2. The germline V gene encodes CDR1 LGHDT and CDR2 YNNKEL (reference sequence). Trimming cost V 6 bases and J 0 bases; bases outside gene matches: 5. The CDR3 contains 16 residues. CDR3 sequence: CASRHRTSANTGELFF. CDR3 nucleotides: TGTGCCAGCAGACACAGGACTAGCGCGAACACCGGGGAGCTGTTTTTT.

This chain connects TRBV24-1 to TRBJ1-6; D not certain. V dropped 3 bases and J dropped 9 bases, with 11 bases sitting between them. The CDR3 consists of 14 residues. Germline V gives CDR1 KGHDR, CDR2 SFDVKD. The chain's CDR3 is CATSDTTRGSPLHF. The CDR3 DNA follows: TGTGCCACCAGTGATACAACCCGGGGTTCACCCCTCCACTTT.

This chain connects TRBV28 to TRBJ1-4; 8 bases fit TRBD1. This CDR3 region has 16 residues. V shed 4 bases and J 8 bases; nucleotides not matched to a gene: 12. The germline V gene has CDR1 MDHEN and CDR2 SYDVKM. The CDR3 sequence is CASSSQGAEGEEKLFF. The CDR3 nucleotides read TGTGCCAGCAGTTCCCAGGGGGCGGAAGGTGAGGAAAAACTGTTTTTT.

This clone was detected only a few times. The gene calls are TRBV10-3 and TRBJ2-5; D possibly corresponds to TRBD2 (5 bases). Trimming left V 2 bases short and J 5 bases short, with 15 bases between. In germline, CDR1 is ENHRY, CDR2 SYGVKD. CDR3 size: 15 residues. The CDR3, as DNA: TGTGCCATCAGTGAGCCGATTGCGGGCCGGGAGACCCAGTACTTC. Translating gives CAISEPIAGRETQYF.